The 24 T cell receptor beta chains reported below all come from one sample, sequenced in a study of blood T cell repertoires in COVID-19. Profiled with immunoSEQ multiplex PCR; TCRdb holds only in-frame clones, not every one. The sample contains about 270,000 clones, approximately 90% of which appear only once. The sample taken for sequencing was PBMCs or T cells enriched from blood (not recorded which). The receptors shown here come from a middle-aged man who had been exposed to COVID-19.

The V and J genes are TRBV13 and TRBJ1-6, with a weak D call TRBD1 (6 bases). There are 16 residues in the CDR3. Trimming removed 2 bases from V and 9 bases from J, with 17 bases in between. Germline V gene lookup returns CDR1 PRHDT and CDR2 FYEKMQ (reference sequence). The CDR3 nucleotides are TGTGCCAGCAGCTTAAACAGGGACGTCTGGGGTTCACCCCTCCACTTT. Protein product: CASSLNRDVWGSPLHF.

The gene calls are TRBV28 and TRBJ2-2; 11 nucleotides line up with TRBD2. Looked up from germline, CDR1 is MDHEN and CDR2 is SYDVKM. J lost 5 bases, V lost 10 bases, and 15 bases had no gene match. This CDR3 spans 17 amino acids. CDR3 residues: CAIRPPSGRQKTGELFF. CDR3 DNA: TGTGCCATTCGCCCGCCTAGCGGGAGGCAAAAAACCGGGGAGCTGTTTTTT. The variable domain in full, completed from reference TRBV28 and TRBJ2-2, reads DVKVTQSSRYLVKRTGEKVFLECVQDMDHENMFWYRQDPGLGLRLIYFSYDVKMKEKGDIPEGYSVSREKKERFSLILESASTNQTSMYLCAIRPPSGRQKTGELFFGEGSRLTVL.

The chain's CDR3 is CASSTALTVVNYGYTF. CDR3 DNA: TGTGCCAGTAGTACAGCATTGACAGTCGTTAACTATGGCTACACCTTC. The genes are TRBV19 and TRBJ1-2, with D maybe TRBD1 (5 bases). The germline V and J ends were trimmed by 4 bases and 1 base, with 16 bases remaining between them. CDR3 length equals 16 residues. Germline V lookup: CDR1 LNHDA, CDR2 SQIVND (reference sequence). Full variable domain (missing parts from reference TRBV19 and TRBJ1-2): DGGITQSPKYLFRKEGQNVTLSCEQNLNHDAMYWYRQDPGQGLRLIYYSQIVNDFQKGDIAEGYSVSREKKESFPLTVTSAQKNPTAFYLCASSTALTVVNYGYTFGSGTRLTVV.

V and J are TRBV2 and TRBJ1-2; tentatively, D is TRBD1 (5 bases). The V gene's germline CDR1 is SNHLY and CDR2 FYNNEI. The germline V and J ends were trimmed by 4 bases and 8 bases, with 17 bases remaining between them. The CDR3 runs 14 residues. The CDR3 DNA reads TGTGCCAGCAGTGGGGGGGTGAGGGTGAAGGGCTACACCTTC. The encoded protein is CASSGGVRVKGYTF.

The chain carries TRBV7-8 and TRBJ2-5, with a possible D match to TRBD1 (5 bases). CDR3 length equals 16 residues. Trimming pared 5 bases from V and 5 bases from J, leaving 21 bases between. Germline-derived CDR1 and CDR2 are SGHVS and FQNEAQ. Written as DNA, the CDR3 is TGTGCCAGCAGCGGGGCCGGGTCTGTAGGATTGGAGACCCAGTACTTC. It codes for CASSGAGSVGLETQYF.

The V gene is TRBV27, the J gene TRBJ2-7; 8 nucleotides match TRBD2. Germline CDR1 and CDR2: MNHEY and SMNVEV (reference sequence). The CDR3 has 15 residues. J lost 3 bases, V lost 8 bases, and 12 bases had no gene match. The DNA of the CDR3 is TGTGCCAGCGGGCCTGCGGGGGGCCGATTCTACGAGCAGTACTTC. Its protein is CASGPAGGRFYEQYF.

The chain carries TRBV6-5 and TRBJ1-2; D possibly corresponds to TRBD1 (6 bases). Germline V gene data show CDR1 as MNHEY and CDR2 as SVGAGI. V lost 10 bases and J lost 6, with 15 bases in between. There are 12 residues in the CDR3. This chain's CDR3 is CATQGQGDGYTF. CDR3 nucleotide sequence: TGTGCCACCCAGGGGCAGGGCGATGGCTACACCTTC.

The genes are TRBV5-6 and TRBJ2-7, with TRBD2 matching over 8 bases. V was pared by 0 bases and J by 4 bases, with 3 bases of the junction left unmatched. The CDR3 runs to 14 residues. The germline gives CDR1 SGHDT, CDR2 YYEEEE. Here the CDR3 DNA reads TGTGCCAGCAGCTTGGATAGCGGGACTTACGAGCAGTACTTC. As protein: CASSLDSGTYEQYF.

This chain uses TRBV11-2 with TRBJ2-2; D may be TRBD2 (6 bases). V lost 0 bases to trimming and J lost 6 bases, with 11 bases between them. Germline loops: CDR1 SGHAT, CDR2 FQNNGV. CDR3 length equals 15 residues. DNA for the CDR3: TGTGCCAGCAGCTTAGATCCTTGGGGGGCCGGGGAGCTGTTTTTT. Amino acids: CASSLDPWGAGELFF.

The genes are TRBV7-6 and TRBJ2-3; D is unresolved. The ends were cut back, 0 bases at V and 0 bases at J, with 10 bases in the middle. This CDR3 has 16 residues. Germline V gene sequence: CDR1 SGHVS, CDR2 FNYEAQ. The CDR3 DNA reads as TGTGCCAGCAGCTTAGCTGCGGTCTCTAGCACAGATACGCAGTATTTT. This translates into CASSLAAVSSTDTQYF.

About this clone itself: Other DNA sequences within the sample encode an identical CDR3. The chain's CDR3 is CASSLGTASGNTIYF. CDR3 nucleotides: TGTGCCAGCAGTCTCGGGACAGCCTCTGGAAACACCATATATTTT. The chain joins TRBV28 to TRBJ1-3, with 7 nucleotides matching TRBD1. CDR3 length: 15 residues. Per germline, CDR1 MDHEN and CDR2 SYDVKM. The ends lost 5 bases at V and 0 bases at J; junction bases unmatched: 4.

The chain combines TRBV12-5 with TRBJ1-2; 8 bases match TRBD1. CDR1 is LGHNT and CDR2 is FRNRAP in the germline V gene. With 1 base clipped from V and 7 bases from J, the junction kept 8 bases outside the gene matches. This CDR3 region has 15 residues. For the CDR3, the DNA is TGTGCTAGTGGTTTGGGACAGGGGTTCTCTCGTGGCTACACCTTC. Its translation is CASGLGQGFSRGYTF.

This sequence joins TRBV30 and TRBJ1-5, with 10 bases fitting TRBD1. V lost 5 bases, J lost 4 bases, and 11 bases stayed unmatched. Germline V gene lookup returns CDR1 GTSNPN and CDR2 SVGIG (reference sequence). CDR3 length: 16 residues. The CDR3 DNA sequence: TGTGCCTGGTCCAGGACAGGGGGGATGAAGAATCAGCCCCAGCATTTT. Translating gives CAWSRTGGMKNQPQHF.

The chain uses TRBV19 and TRBJ1-5; D call uncertain. CDR1 and CDR2 (germline): LNHDA, SQIVND (reference sequence). This CDR3 region has 14 residues. Deletions cut 3 bases from V and 6 bases from J, with 12 bases between. CDR3 protein: CASSIKRLGQPQHF. CDR3 nucleotide sequence: TGTGCCAGTAGTATCAAGCGACTAGGTCAGCCCCAGCATTTT.

The chain combines TRBV18 with TRBJ1-5; D call uncertain. CDR3 length: 15 residues. Trimming took 3 bases from V and 5 from J, leaving 14 bases between them. Germline CDR1 reads KGHSH; CDR2 reads LQKENI. CDR3 protein: CASSPDPGLYQPQHF. CDR3 sequence (DNA): TGTGCCAGCTCACCCGACCCGGGTCTGTATCAGCCCCAGCATTTT.

V gene TRBV20-1 combines with J gene TRBJ1-1; D gene ambiguous. The CDR3 has 13 residues. The V gene lost 3 bases and the J gene lost 1 base, with 9 bases spanning the gap. Germline CDR1 is DFQATT and CDR2 is SNEGSKA (reference sequence). The CDR3 here is CSASRSGNTEAFF. The DNA of the CDR3 is TGCAGTGCTAGTAGGTCGGGGAACACTGAAGCTTTCTTT.

The chain couples TRBV24-1 to TRBJ2-6; no clear D. V was shortened by 5 bases and J by 0 bases, with 7 bases between the two germline ends. This CDR3 has 15 residues. Germline V gives CDR1 KGHDR, CDR2 SFDVKD. The CDR3 reads CATSGGFSGANVLTF. For the CDR3, the DNA is TGTGCCACCAGTGGAGGATTCTCTGGGGCCAACGTCCTGACTTTC.

J is TRBJ2-1 and V is TRBV6-5; D possibly corresponds to TRBD1 (5 bases). CDR1 and CDR2 from the germline V gene are MNHEY and SVGAGI. V gave up 10 bases and J gave up 6 bases, with 19 bases separating them. The CDR3 runs 14 residues. The CDR3 region is CATSWGTLSNEQFF. DNA of the CDR3: TGTGCCACGTCTTGGGGCACTCTTAGCAATGAGCAGTTCTTC.

A remark on this clone: This sample includes further DNA sequences coding for the same CDR3. For the CDR3, the DNA is TGTGCCAGCAGTTTATCCAGGGGCTATGGCTACACCTTC. Protein sequence: CASSLSRGYGYTF. J is TRBJ1-2 and V is TRBV28, with a weak D call TRBD1 (6 bases). The CDR3 loop spans 13 amino acids. Per germline, CDR1 MDHEN and CDR2 SYDVKM. V was clipped by 1 base and J by 4 bases, with 7 bases between them.

The gene calls are TRBV19 and TRBJ2-3; the D gene is possibly TRBD2 (6 bases). This CDR3 spans 16 amino acids. V was trimmed by 2 bases and J by 2 bases, leaving 14 bases between them. Germline CDR1 LNHDA, CDR2 SQIVND (reference sequence). The CDR3 nucleotides read TGTGCCAGTAGTATACGGGCTAGCGCGACCACAGATACGCAGTATTTT. Translating it yields CASSIRASATTDTQYF.

This sequence joins TRBV5-6 and TRBJ1-4; D unclear. This CDR3 is built from 14 residues. Germline CDR1 reads SGHDT; CDR2 reads YYEEEE. Trimming shortened V by 5 bases and J by 10 bases, and 18 bases separated the two germline ends. For the CDR3, the DNA is TGTGCCAGCAGTTCTCTTAGTGAAGCGGGAAAACTGTTTTTT. This gives the protein CASSSLSEAGKLFF.

This clone was recorded once. This chain links TRBV30 with TRBJ1-5; D gene ambiguous. The length of the CDR3 is 13 residues. Germline V gene lookup returns CDR1 GTSNPN and CDR2 SVGIG (reference sequence). V was pared by 3 bases and J by 2 bases, with 8 bases between. The CDR3 DNA follows: TGTGCCTGGAGCCCAGTTGGCAATCAGCCCCAGCATTTT. Its translation is CAWSPVGNQPQHF.

The rearrangement links TRBV10-3 to TRBJ2-7, with 13 bases aligning to TRBD2. Germline CDR1 and CDR2: ENHRY and SYGVKD. CDR3 length equals 16 residues. After removal of 4 bases from V and 12 bases from J, the junction contained 15 bases not matched to a gene. CDR3 loop: CAISGTSGRKGPRTYF. The CDR3 nucleotides read TGTGCCATCAGTGGGACTAGCGGGAGAAAGGGGCCACGCACGTACTTC.

This chain connects TRBV28 to TRBJ1-2; a possible D gene is TRBD1 (5 bases). CDR1 is MDHEN and CDR2 is SYDVKM in the germline V gene. Trimming cost V 6 bases and J 3 bases, with 14 bases left between them. The CDR3 contains 14 residues. The CDR3 DNA follows: TGTGCCAGCAGGTTTCCAGGGCTTGACTATGGCTACACCTTC. Translating gives CASRFPGLDYGYTF.